The rows below give T cell receptor beta chains drawn from one sample of a study of blood T cell repertoires in COVID-19. Sequenced by immunoSEQ multiplex PCR; TCRdb stores in-frame clones only, minus some. The repertoire holds some 240,000 clones, with approximately 80% as singletons. Material: peripheral blood. The origin of the receptors is a woman of 80 years or more with COVID-19, enrolled during active disease. CDR3s include the opening cysteine and the closing phenylalanine or tryptophan. A D gene is named only where the DNA matches it firmly. Some rows mark clone size as missing; the rest say once, few, many or name a class of expanded clone.

>TRBD1|16|once|TRBV5-1|TRBJ1-1
TGCGCCAGCAGCTTGGAGGGGGCAGGGCGTATCGCTGAAGCTTTCTTT
CASSLEGAGRIAEAFF
>TRBD1|15|.|TRBV5-6|TRBJ2-7
TGTGCCAGCAGCTTGAGAGGGGGCACCCTATACGAGCAGTACTTC
CASSLRGGTLYEQYF
>.|13|.|TRBV5-1|TRBJ1-2
TGCGCCAGCAGCTTGGAACTGATCTATGGCTACACCTTC
CASSLELIYGYTF
>TRBD1|16|.|TRBV3-1/TRBV3-2|TRBJ2-2
TGTGCCAGCAGCCTACAGGGGGCGAGGGTTTCCGGGGAGCTGTTTTTT
CASSLQGARVSGELFF
>.|15|.|TRBV7-6|TRBJ1-5
TGTGCCAGCAGCTTAGGTAGAGGGTACAATCAGCCCCAGCATTTT
CASSLGRGYNQPQHF
>TRBD2|15|.|TRBV7-3|TRBJ2-1
TGTGCCAGCAGCTTATCGGGGACTAGAGGGGATGAGCAGTTCTTC
CASSLSGTRGDEQFF
>.|13|.|TRBV6-5|TRBJ1-5
TGTGCCAGCAGTCGGGGAGAGGGTCAGCCCCAGCATTTT
CASSRGEGQPQHF
>.|18|.|TRBV3-1/TRBV3-2|TRBJ2-4
TGTGCCAGCAGCCAAGATCTGGGCGGGGAGCTAGCCAAAAACATTCAGTACTTC
CASSQDLGGELAKNIQYF
>TRBD1|15|once|TRBV27|TRBJ1-1
TGTGCCAGCAGTCCTCGGACAGGGAGACGCACTGAAGCTTTCTTT
CASSPRTGRRTEAFF
>TRBD2|15|.|TRBV27|TRBJ2-7
TGTGCCAGCAGTTTCCGCATAGCGGGAGGCTACGAGCAGTACTTC
CASSFRIAGGYEQYF
>TRBD2|17|.|TRBV5-1|TRBJ2-3
TGCGCCAGCAGCCTAGGACTAGCGGGGACTAGCACAGATACGCAGTATTTT
CASSLGLAGTSTDTQYF
>.|15|.|TRBV5-1|TRBJ2-2
TGCGCCAGCAGCGCACCGGGACTCAACACCGGGGAGCTGTTTTTT
CASSAPGLNTGELFF
>TRBD1|17|.|TRBV4-1|TRBJ2-2
TGCGCCAGCAGACACACTCCACAGGGGGGAAGAACCGGGGAGCTGTTTTTT
CASRHTPQGGRTGELFF
>TRBD1|16|.|TRBV30|TRBJ1-5
TGTGCCTGGAGTGTACAGGGGGGAAGGGGCAATCAGCCCCAGCATTTT
CAWSVQGGRGNQPQHF
>.|13|few|TRBV29-1|TRBJ2-1
TGCAGCGTGCCTAGACCCCCTAGCGCTAGGCAGTTCTTC
CSVPRPPSARQFF
>.|13|.|TRBV3-1/TRBV3-2|TRBJ1-2
TGTGCCAGCAGCCAAGCTAATCTCGATGGCTACACCTTC
CASSQANLDGYTF
>.|13|.|TRBV2|TRBJ1-2
TGTGCCAGCAGTGAGCGGGGTCAGGGCGGCTACACCTTC
CASSERGQGGYTF
>.|11|once|TRBV25-1|TRBJ1-2
TGTGCCAGTCAGTCAGGATATGGCTACACCTTC
CASQSGYGYTF
>.|16|.|TRBV7-2|TRBJ2-3
TGTGCCAGCAGCTTAGTTGGCGGGGGCGGATCAGATACGCAGTATTTT
CASSLVGGGGSDTQYF
>TRBD2|14|.|TRBV10-3|TRBJ2-7
TGTGCCATCAGTTCCCCGGGACTAACCTACGAGCAGTACTTC
CAISSPGLTYEQYF
>.|12|.|TRBV29-1|TRBJ1-1
TGCAGCGTTGACAGGGGCAACACTGAAGCTTTCTTT
CSVDRGNTEAFF
>.|15|many|TRBV6-6|TRBJ2-2
TGTGCCAGCAGTTACGGCAGGGGAGTGGCCGGGGAGCTGTTTTTT
CASSYGRGVAGELFF
>.|14|.|TRBV15|TRBJ1-5
TGTGCCACCAGCAGAGGCAGGGGCAATCAGCCCCAGCATTTT
CATSRGRGNQPQHF
>TRBD1|13|.|TRBV18|TRBJ1-2
TGTGCCAGCTCACCTGGACAGGGATATGGCTACACCTTC
CASSPGQGYGYTF
>TRBD1|13|.|TRBV12-3/TRBV12-4|TRBJ1-3
TGTGCCAGCAGTGGCAGGGGGGGAAACACCATATATTTT
CASSGRGGNTIYF
>.|14|.|TRBV5-1|TRBJ2-1
TGCGCCAGCAGCTTGGCGGGAGAGGGCAATGAGCAGTTCTTC
CASSLAGEGNEQFF
>.|14|.|TRBV27|TRBJ1-2
TGTGCCAGCAGTTTATCCGGACAGCCCTATGGCTACACCTTC
CASSLSGQPYGYTF
>.|14|few|TRBV2|TRBJ1-5
TGTGCCAGCAGATATGAGTCCACGGGTCAGCCCCAGCATTTT
CASRYESTGQPQHF
>TRBD2|16|once|TRBV5-1|TRBJ2-5
TGCGCCAGCAGCTTGGCTGGCGGGGGGGCTGGGGAGACCCAGTACTTC
CASSLAGGGAGETQYF
>TRBD1|16|.|TRBV2|TRBJ2-6
TGTGCCAGCAGTTGGGGACAGGGCTCTGGGGCCAACGTCCTGACTTTC
CASSWGQGSGANVLTF
>.|16|.|TRBV24-1|TRBJ2-5
TGTGCCACCAGTGATTCCCGCTTTAGAGAGTACGAGACCCAGTACTTC
CATSDSRFREYETQYF
>.|15|few|TRBV19|TRBJ1-5
TGTGCCAGTAGTACAAGGACAGTTAGCAATCAGCCCCAGCATTTT
CASSTRTVSNQPQHF
>.|14|.|TRBV2|TRBJ2-7
TGTGCCAGTACGCGCCGGGACAACTCCTACGAGCAGTACTTC
CASTRRDNSYEQYF